Listed below are T cell receptor beta chains from one sample, sequenced in a study of human T cells and chemical hapten exposure. TCRdb re-called the RACE reads with MiXCR, one entry per CDR3 protein. The data contain about 200,000 distinct CDR3 sequences, around 23% of them singletons. Sample: whole blood, taken in connection with sensitization to the hapten diphenylcyclopropenone (DPC). The receptor set was obtained from a woman between 40 and 55 years old with alopecia areata. Some clones in this sample may be carry-over from other donors' samples. CDR3s include the opening cysteine and the closing phenylalanine or tryptophan. The order of the fields is J gene, D gene, clone size, V gene, CDR3 protein, CDR3 DNA. A D gene is named only where the DNA matches it firmly. Rows may omit the clone size; those that give it use once, few, many or a size class.

J: TRBJ2-7
D: TRBD1
size: few
V: TRBV4-3
CDR3: CASSQDSSRGQEQYF
DNA: TGTGCCAGCAGCCAAGATTCATCCAGGGGGCAAGAGCAGTACTTC

J: TRBJ2-1
D: TRBD1
size: NA
V: TRBV20-1
CDR3: CSAPRTGENEQFF
DNA: TGCAGTGCACCTAGGACAGGGGAGAATGAGCAGTTCTTC

J: TRBJ1-5
D: NA
size: many
V: TRBV7-2
CDR3: CASSWGVTNQPQHF
DNA: TGTGCCAGCAGCTGGGGGGTCACCAATCAGCCCCAGCATTTT

J: TRBJ2-7
D: NA
size: NA
V: TRBV27
CDR3: CASTLHSGGSYEQYF
DNA: TGTGCCAGCACCCTGCATTCCGGGGGCTCCTACGAGCAGTACTTC

J: TRBJ1-2
D: NA
size: many
V: TRBV7-9
CDR3: CASSLAQSDHGYTF
DNA: TGTGCCAGCAGCTTAGCGCAATCAGACCATGGCTACACCTTC

J: TRBJ1-6
D: TRBD1
size: NA
V: TRBV7-2
CDR3: CASSLGGVGTASVSLHF
DNA: TGTGCCAGCAGCTTAGGAGGGGTAGGGACAGCCTCCGTTTCCCTCCACTTT

J: TRBJ2-1
D: NA
size: many
V: TRBV9
CDR3: CASSVGLPNEQFF
DNA: TGTGCCAGCAGCGTAGGCCTCCCCAATGAGCAGTTCTTC

J: TRBJ2-7
D: TRBD2
size: few
V: TRBV7-3
CDR3: CASGRAGDEQYF
DNA: TGTGCCAGCGGCAGGGCGGGGGACGAGCAGTACTTC

J: TRBJ2-7
D: NA
size: NA
V: TRBV5-1
CDR3: CASSLDPVSGAAYEQYF
DNA: TGCGCCAGCAGCTTGGATCCAGTGTCGGGGGCTGCCTACGAGCAGTACTTC

J: TRBJ2-7
D: NA
size: few
V: TRBV20-1
CDR3: CSARPGVYEQYF
DNA: TGCAGTGCTAGGCCCGGAGTGTACGAGCAGTACTTC